This entry lists 27 T cell receptor beta chains sequenced from one sample in a study of control samples from healthy donors and cancer patients. The assay was immunoSEQ multiplex PCR, and TCRdb's table has in-frame clones only and misses some. The repertoire holds some 120,000 clones, about 87% seen once, with 2.5% to 3.5% in the top ten. Sequencing input: blood. The receptor set was obtained from a man in his 60s in good health.

The chain uses TRBV28 and TRBJ2-3; 7 positions agree with TRBD2. The CDR3 covers 17 residues. V was pared by 1 base and J by 5 bases, with 12 bases of the junction left unmatched. CDR1 and CDR2 (germline): MDHEN, SYDVKM. The CDR3 nucleotides are TGTGCCAGCAGTTTATACGGGACTATCGGGGCCCAAGATACGCAGTATTTT. Protein product: CASSLYGTIGAQDTQYF. Filled out from reference TRBV28 and TRBJ2-3, the complete variable domain reads DVKVTQSSRYLVKRTGEKVFLECVQDMDHENMFWYRQDPGLGLRLIYFSYDVKMKEKGDIPEGYSVSREKKERFSLILESASTNQTSMYLCASSLYGTIGAQDTQYFGPGTRLTVL.

Turning to this clone: Other DNA sequences in this specimen translate into the identical CDR3. The chain has TRBV2 and TRBJ1-5, with D unclear. CDR1 and CDR2 from the germline V gene are SNHLY and FYNNEI. CDR3 length: 15 amino acids. V lost 6 bases and J lost 4, with 16 bases in between. CDR3 protein: CASSAQGLGNQPQHF. The CDR3 DNA reads TGTGCCAGCAGCGCACAAGGCTTGGGAAATCAGCCCCAGCATTTT.

This chain uses TRBV18 with TRBJ2-7, with TRBD1 as a possible D gene (6 bases). The V end was cut by 4 bases, the J end by 0 bases, with 13 bases between. The CDR3 is 15 amino acids. Germline-derived CDR1 and CDR2 are KGHSH and LQKENI. Here the CDR3 reads CASSRSGTLSYEQYF. As DNA, the CDR3 is TGTGCCAGCTCACGATCGGGGACACTCTCCTACGAGCAGTACTTC.

The CDR3 sequence is CASSDNYYGYTF. The CDR3 DNA sequence: TGCGCCAGCAGCGACAACTACTATGGCTACACCTTC. V and J are TRBV5-1 and TRBJ1-2; D gene unclear. Germline V gene lookup returns CDR1 SGHRS and CDR2 YFSETQ. With 4 bases removed from V and 3 bases from J, the gap between germline ends came to 7 bases. The CDR3 consists of 12 residues.

The chain uses TRBV25-1 and TRBJ1-3; 7 bases map to TRBD1. The CDR3 contains 14 residues. Germline CDR1 MGHDK, CDR2 SYGVNS. V lost 7 bases and J lost 4; bases outside the gene matches: 7. The chain's CDR3 is CASTPGTVGNTIYF. The CDR3 nucleotides read TGTGCCAGCACTCCCGGGACAGTCGGAAACACCATATATTTT.

V usage is TRBV5-1 and J usage is TRBJ2-6; perhaps TRBD1 as D (5 bases). V was shortened by 1 base and J by 2 bases, with 10 bases between the two germline ends. This CDR3 is 16 amino acids long. Germline CDR1 and CDR2: SGHRS and YFSETQ. The chain's CDR3 is CASSLQGTTGANVLTF. The CDR3 DNA sequence: TGCGCCAGCAGCTTGCAGGGAACAACTGGGGCCAACGTCCTGACTTTC.

The chain recombines TRBV28 with TRBJ1-4; tentative D call: TRBD1 (5 bases). V was shortened by 4 bases and J by 4 bases, with 13 bases between the two germline ends. The CDR3 length is 15 residues. Germline V gene sequence: CDR1 MDHEN, CDR2 SYDVKM. CDR3 in DNA: TGTGCCAGCAGTTCGGGGGGTAGGGATAATGAAAAACTGTTTTTT. The encoded protein is CASSSGGRDNEKLFF.

This clone came up once. This CDR3 reads CASSLYPGADLGGGYTF. CDR3 DNA: TGTGCCAGCAGCTTATATCCAGGGGCCGACCTGGGGGGTGGCTACACCTTC. The chain carries TRBV7-9 and TRBJ1-2, with D possibly TRBD1 on 6 matching bases. CDR1 and CDR2 (germline): SEHNR, FQNEAQ (reference sequence). Trimming shortened V by 2 bases and J by 7 bases, and 23 bases separated the two germline ends. The CDR3 contains 17 residues.

The chain recombines TRBV6-5 with TRBJ1-2; a possible D gene is TRBD1 (6 bases). This CDR3 contains 14 residues. CDR1 and CDR2 from the germline V gene are MNHEY and SVGAGI. With 4 bases removed from V and 8 bases from J, the gap between germline ends came to 17 bases. The DNA of the CDR3 is TGTGCCAGCAGTTCGGGCCCCAGGGGCCCGGGCTACACCTTC. The encoded protein is CASSSGPRGPGYTF.

The V gene is TRBV5-1, the J gene TRBJ1-2; D not certain. Trimming shortened V by 0 bases and J by 7 bases, and 13 bases separated the two germline ends. Germline V gene data show CDR1 as SGHRS and CDR2 as YFSETQ. This CDR3 region has 14 residues. CDR3 sequence: CASSLDGQEGGYTF. The CDR3 region has the DNA TGCGCCAGCAGCTTGGACGGGCAAGAGGGTGGCTACACCTTC.

V and J are TRBV11-2 and TRBJ2-7, with D perhaps being TRBD1 or TRBD2 (5 bases each). The germline V gene encodes CDR1 SGHAT and CDR2 FQNNGV. V was pared by 5 bases and J by 3 bases, with 14 bases between. The length of the CDR3 is 14 residues. The CDR3 reads CASSLGTGYYEQYF. CDR3 sequence (DNA): TGTGCCAGCAGCCTCGGGACGGGGTACTACGAGCAGTACTTC.

The J gene is TRBJ1-2, the V gene TRBV28; unclear D gene. The V end lost 6 bases, the J end lost 4 bases, and 18 bases lay between the germline ends. Germline V gene lookup returns CDR1 MDHEN and CDR2 SYDVKM. The CDR3 contains 15 residues. The DNA of the CDR3 is TGTGCCAGCAGCTCCACCCGGGTCTGGGGCTATGGCTACACCTTC. This translates into CASSSTRVWGYGYTF.

This chain links TRBV2 with TRBJ2-6; 12 bases align to TRBD2. Germline trimming cut 8 bases from V and 1 base from J; bases unmatched to any gene: 9. The CDR3 runs 18 residues. CDR1 SNHLY and CDR2 FYNNEI come from the germline V gene. CDR3 nucleotide sequence: TGTGCCAGCCGACGACTAGCGGGGGATTCATCTGGGGCCAACGTCCTGACTTTC. It specifies CASRRLAGDSSGANVLTF.

V and J are TRBV28 and TRBJ1-5; D unresolved. CDR1 is MDHEN and CDR2 is SYDVKM in the germline V gene. With 1 base removed from V and 0 bases from J, the gap between germline ends came to 7 bases. This CDR3 is 15 amino acids long. In DNA, the CDR3 is TGTGCCAGCAGTTTATTCCCTAATAGCAATCAGCCCCAGCATTTT. Translating gives CASSLFPNSNQPQHF.

The chain has TRBV18 and TRBJ1-1; D unclear. The CDR3 has 13 residues. The germline CDR1 and CDR2 sequences are KGHSH and LQKENI. The V end lost 4 bases, the J end lost 5 bases, and 11 bases lay between the germline ends. CDR3: CASSHPLETEAFF. CDR3 bases: TGTGCCAGCTCACACCCCTTAGAGACTGAAGCTTTCTTT.

This chain joins TRBV28 and TRBJ2-7; 9 bases match TRBD1. The V and J ends lost 5 bases and 7 bases, in that order; junction bases with no gene match: 9. CDR1 is MDHEN and CDR2 is SYDVKM in the germline V gene. CDR3 size: 14 residues. CDR3 region: CASSPPTGGEEQYF. In nucleotides, the CDR3 is TGTGCCAGCAGTCCGCCGACAGGGGGTGAAGAGCAGTACTTC.

This clone was detected only a few times. The chain couples TRBV11-1 to TRBJ1-3; D is undetermined. The CDR3 spans 14 residues. With 3 bases removed from V and 2 bases from J, the gap between germline ends came to 8 bases. Germline V CDR1 and CDR2: SGHAT, FQDESV (reference sequence). The CDR3 coding sequence is TGTGCCAGCAGCTTGGGTCGAGCTGGAAACACCATATATTTT. Its protein is CASSLGRAGNTIYF. Full variable domain (missing parts from reference TRBV11-1 and TRBJ1-3): EAEVAQSPRYKITEKSQAVAFWCDPISGHATLYWYRQILGQGPELLVQFQDESVVDDSQLPKDRFSAERLKGVDSTLKIQPAELGDSAMYLCASSLGRAGNTIYFGEGSWLTVV.

This sequence joins TRBV6-6 and TRBJ2-1, with unresolved D. Germline CDR1 and CDR2: MNHNY and SVGAGI (reference sequence). The CDR3 loop spans 16 amino acids. V was pared by 7 bases and J by 0 bases, with 16 bases between. The CDR3 coding sequence is TGTGCCAGCACCGACCGCCAGCGAAGCTCCTACAATGAGCAGTTCTTC. Its protein is CASTDRQRSSYNEQFF.

The V call is TRBV14, the J call TRBJ1-1, with D possibly matching TRBD1 (5 bases). The CDR3 is made up of 15 amino acids. V shed 1 base and J shed 1 base, with 10 bases lying between them. The germline CDR1 and CDR2 sequences are SGHDN and FVKESK. For the CDR3, the DNA is TGTGCCAGCAGCCAAGCGGGACGGCCGAACACTGAAGCTTTCTTT. As protein: CASSQAGRPNTEAFF. Complete variable domain (other parts from reference TRBV14 and TRBJ1-1): EAGVTQFPSHSVIEKGQTVTLRCDPISGHDNLYWYRRVMGKEIKFLLHFVKESKQDESGMPNNRFLAERTGGTYSTLKVQPAELEDSGVYFCASSQAGRPNTEAFFGQGTRLTVV.

The chain is built from TRBV14 and TRBJ1-4, with TRBD1 as a possible D gene (5 bases). Germline V lookup: CDR1 SGHDN, CDR2 FVKESK. The CDR3 runs to 15 residues. The germline V and J ends were trimmed by 4 bases and 0 bases, with 9 bases remaining between them. The CDR3 is CASSPPGPTNEKLFF. The CDR3 coding sequence is TGTGCCAGCAGCCCCCCAGGGCCAACTAATGAAAAACTGTTTTTT.

V usage is TRBV6-6 and J usage is TRBJ1-4, with no clear D. Between the trimmed V and J ends, which lost 6 bases and 5 bases, there was a span of 16 bases. The germline V gene has CDR1 MNHNY and CDR2 SVGAGI (reference sequence). There are 15 residues in the CDR3. CDR3 nucleotides: TGTGCCAGCAGGGTTTCAGGAGGGAAAAATGAAAAACTGTTTTTT. This codes for CASRVSGGKNEKLFF.

The chain has TRBV30 and TRBJ2-1, with 8 bases fitting TRBD2. With V trimmed by 0 bases and J by 5 bases, 21 bases remained unmatched. Germline V gene data show CDR1 as GTSNPN and CDR2 as SVGIG (reference sequence). The CDR3 is made up of 20 amino acids. CDR3 in amino acids: CAWSVARGGAIAYLDNEQFF. CDR3 sequence (DNA): TGTGCCTGGAGTGTAGCCCGGGGGGGGGCGATAGCCTACTTAGACAATGAGCAGTTCTTC.

V usage is TRBV4-1 and J usage is TRBJ2-3; no firm D call. The CDR3 covers 17 residues. Per germline, CDR1 MGHRA and CDR2 YSYEKL. Trimming shortened V by 0 bases and J by 0 bases, and 13 bases separated the two germline ends. CDR3 amino acids: CASSQDLWGSSTDTQYF. The CDR3 region has the DNA TGCGCCAGCAGCCAAGATCTTTGGGGTTCTAGCACAGATACGCAGTATTTT.

The V gene is TRBV5-1, the J gene TRBJ2-3; 7 nucleotides align to TRBD2. The CDR3 runs 14 residues. Germline-derived CDR1 and CDR2 are SGHRS and YFSETQ. V lost 0 bases, J lost 7 bases, and 5 bases stayed unmatched. CDR3 loop: CASSLGEGRNTQYF. In DNA form, the CDR3 reads TGCGCCAGCAGCTTGGGGGAGGGCCGAAATACGCAGTATTTT.

This clone was seen a single time. The chain employs TRBV28 and TRBJ1-1; 8 bases line up with TRBD1. The ends lost 1 base at V and 5 bases at J; junction bases unmatched: 3. Germline V gene lookup returns CDR1 MDHEN and CDR2 SYDVKM. The CDR3 runs to 14 residues. This CDR3 reads CASSLYQGATEAFF. CDR3 in DNA: TGTGCCAGCAGTTTATATCAGGGGGCGACTGAAGCTTTCTTT.

The gene calls are TRBV12-3 or TRBV12-4 and TRBJ1-2, with 7 nucleotides matching TRBD1. The J segment lost 7 bases and the V segment lost 6 bases, leaving 8 bases of the junction unmatched. There are 13 residues in the CDR3. The CDR3 reads CASRYTGDVGYTF. The CDR3 nucleotides read TGTGCCAGCAGATATACAGGGGATGTTGGCTACACCTTC.

The genes are TRBV3-1 (or the pseudogene TRBV3-2) and TRBJ2-1, with 10 nucleotides matching TRBD2. Germline values: CDR1 LGHDT, CDR2 YNNKEL (reference sequence). CDR3 length: 16 residues. V shed 0 bases, J shed 7 bases, and the junction held 6 bases outside the gene matches. The CDR3, as DNA: TGTGCCAGCAGCCAAGATCCTAGCGGGGGTTCTAATGAGCAGTTCTTC. This encodes CASSQDPSGGSNEQFF.